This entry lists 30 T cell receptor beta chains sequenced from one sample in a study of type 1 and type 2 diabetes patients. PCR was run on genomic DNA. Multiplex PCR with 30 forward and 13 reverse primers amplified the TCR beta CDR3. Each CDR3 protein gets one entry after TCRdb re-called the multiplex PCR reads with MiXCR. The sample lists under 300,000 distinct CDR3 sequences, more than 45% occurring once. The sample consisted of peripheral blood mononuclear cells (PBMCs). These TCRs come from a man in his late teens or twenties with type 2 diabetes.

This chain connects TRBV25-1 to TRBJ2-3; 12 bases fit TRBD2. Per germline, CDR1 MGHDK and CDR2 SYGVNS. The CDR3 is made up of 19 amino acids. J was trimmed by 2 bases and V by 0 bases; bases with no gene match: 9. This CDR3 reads CASSEYNLAGGSHTDTQYF. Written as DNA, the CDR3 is TGTGCCAGCAGTGAATACAACCTAGCGGGGGGGAGCCACACAGATACGCAGTATTTT.

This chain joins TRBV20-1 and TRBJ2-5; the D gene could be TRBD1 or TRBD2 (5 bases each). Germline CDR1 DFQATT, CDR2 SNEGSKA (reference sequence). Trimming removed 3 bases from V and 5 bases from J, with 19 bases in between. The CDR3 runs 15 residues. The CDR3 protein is CSARRNSGGSETQYF. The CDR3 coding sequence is TGCAGTGCTAGGAGGAACAGTGGGGGTTCGGAGACCCAGTACTTC.

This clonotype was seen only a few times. CDR3 coding DNA: TGTGCCAGCAGCCCGGGAAGCTCCTACGAGCAGTACTTC. Amino acid sequence: CASSPGSSYEQYF. The gene calls are TRBV11-2 and TRBJ2-7; D may be TRBD2 (5 bases). The ends were cut back, 5 bases at V and 0 bases at J, with 8 bases in the middle. The CDR3 runs to 13 residues. Germline V lookup: CDR1 SGHAT, CDR2 FQNNGV. The whole variable domain, remainder taken from reference TRBV11-2 and TRBJ2-7, is EAGVAQSPRYKIIEKRQSVAFWCNPISGHATLYWYQQILGQGPKLLIQFQNNGVVDDSQLPKDRFSAERLKGVDSTLKIQPAKLEDSAVYLCASSPGSSYEQYFGPGTRLTVT.

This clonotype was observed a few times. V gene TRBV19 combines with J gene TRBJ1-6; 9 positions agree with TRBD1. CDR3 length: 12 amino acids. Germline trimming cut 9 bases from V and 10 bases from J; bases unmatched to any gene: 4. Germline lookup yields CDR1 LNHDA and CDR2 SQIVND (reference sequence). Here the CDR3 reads CASRTGESPLHF. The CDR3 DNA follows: TGTGCCAGCCGGACAGGGGAGTCACCCCTCCACTTT.

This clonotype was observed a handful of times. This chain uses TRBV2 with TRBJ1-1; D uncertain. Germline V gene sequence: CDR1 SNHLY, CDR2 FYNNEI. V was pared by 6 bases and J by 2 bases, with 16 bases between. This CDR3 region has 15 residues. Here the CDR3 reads CASSLKTMKNTEAFF. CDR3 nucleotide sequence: TGTGCCAGCAGCCTAAAGACTATGAAAAACACTGAAGCTTTCTTT.

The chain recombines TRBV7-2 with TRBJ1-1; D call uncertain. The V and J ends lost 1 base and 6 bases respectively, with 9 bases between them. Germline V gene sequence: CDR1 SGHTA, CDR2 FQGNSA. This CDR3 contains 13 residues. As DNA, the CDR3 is TGTGCCAGCAGCTTAGAGGTTCCCGCTGAAGCTTTCTTT. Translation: CASSLEVPAEAFF.

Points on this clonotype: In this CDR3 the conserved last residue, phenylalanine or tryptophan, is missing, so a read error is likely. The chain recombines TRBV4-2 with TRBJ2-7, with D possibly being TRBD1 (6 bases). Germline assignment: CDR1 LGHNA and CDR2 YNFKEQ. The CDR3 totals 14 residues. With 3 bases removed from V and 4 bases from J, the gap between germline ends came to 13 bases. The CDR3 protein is CASSHQDRPYEQYL. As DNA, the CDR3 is TGTGCCAGCAGCCACCAGGACAGACCTTACGAGCAGTACCTC.

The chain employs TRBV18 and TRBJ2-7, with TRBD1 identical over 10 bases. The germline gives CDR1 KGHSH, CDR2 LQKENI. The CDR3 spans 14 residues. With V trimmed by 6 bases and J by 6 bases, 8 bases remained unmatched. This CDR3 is CASSWPGQGIEQYF. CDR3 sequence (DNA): TGTGCCAGCTCGTGGCCGGGACAGGGGATCGAGCAGTACTTC.

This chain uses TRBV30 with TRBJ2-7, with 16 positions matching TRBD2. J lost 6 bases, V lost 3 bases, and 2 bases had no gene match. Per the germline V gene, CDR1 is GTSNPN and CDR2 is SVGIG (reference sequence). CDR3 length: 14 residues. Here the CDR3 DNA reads TGTGCCTGGAGGGGGACTAGCGGGAGGGGCGAGCAGTACTTC. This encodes CAWRGTSGRGEQYF.

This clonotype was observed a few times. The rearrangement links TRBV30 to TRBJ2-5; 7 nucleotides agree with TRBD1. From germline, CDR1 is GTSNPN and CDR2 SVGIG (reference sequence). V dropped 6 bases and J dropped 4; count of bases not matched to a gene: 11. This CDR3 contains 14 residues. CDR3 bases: TGTGCCTGTTCCCGACAGGGATATGGAGAGACCCAGTACTTC. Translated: CACSRQGYGETQYF.

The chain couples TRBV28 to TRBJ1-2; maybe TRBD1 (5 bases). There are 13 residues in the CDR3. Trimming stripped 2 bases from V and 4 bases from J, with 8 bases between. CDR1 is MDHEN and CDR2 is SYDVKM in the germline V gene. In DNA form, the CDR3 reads TGTGCCAGCAGTTTAGCGGACACCTATGGCTACACCTTC. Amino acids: CASSLADTYGYTF.

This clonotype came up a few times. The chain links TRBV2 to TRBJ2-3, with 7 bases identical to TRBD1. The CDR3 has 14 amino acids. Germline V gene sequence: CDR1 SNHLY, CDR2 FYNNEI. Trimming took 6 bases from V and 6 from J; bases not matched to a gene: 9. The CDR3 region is CASRSGGVWDTQYF. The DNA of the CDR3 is TGTGCCAGCAGATCAGGGGGTGTGTGGGATACGCAGTATTTT. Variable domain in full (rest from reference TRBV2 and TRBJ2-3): EPEVTQTPSHQVTQMGQEVILRCVPISNHLYFYWYRQILGQKVEFLVSFYNNEISEKSEIFDDQFSVERPDGSNFTLKIRSTKLEDSAMYFCASRSGGVWDTQYFGPGTRLTVL.

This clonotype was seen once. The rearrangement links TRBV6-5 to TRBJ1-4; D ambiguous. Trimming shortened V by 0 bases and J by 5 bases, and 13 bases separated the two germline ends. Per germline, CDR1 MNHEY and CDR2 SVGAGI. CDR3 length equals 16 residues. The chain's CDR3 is CASSYSTGSINEKLFF. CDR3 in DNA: TGTGCCAGCAGTTACTCCACGGGATCTATAAATGAAAAACTGTTTTTT.

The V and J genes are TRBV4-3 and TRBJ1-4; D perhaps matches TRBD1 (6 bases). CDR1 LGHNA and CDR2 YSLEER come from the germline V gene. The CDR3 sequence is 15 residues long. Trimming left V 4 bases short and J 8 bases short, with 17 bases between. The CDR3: CASSLEDRLGEKLFF. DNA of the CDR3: TGCGCCAGCAGCCTAGAAGACAGGCTGGGGGAAAAACTGTTTTTT.

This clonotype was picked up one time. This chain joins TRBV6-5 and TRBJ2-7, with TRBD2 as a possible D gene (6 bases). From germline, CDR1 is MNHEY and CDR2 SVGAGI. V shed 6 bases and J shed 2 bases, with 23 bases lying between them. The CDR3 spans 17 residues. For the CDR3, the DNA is TGTGCCAGCAGCCAGAAAAAAGGGGACTTCCCCCCCTACGAGCAGTACTTC. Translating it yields CASSQKKGDFPPYEQYF.

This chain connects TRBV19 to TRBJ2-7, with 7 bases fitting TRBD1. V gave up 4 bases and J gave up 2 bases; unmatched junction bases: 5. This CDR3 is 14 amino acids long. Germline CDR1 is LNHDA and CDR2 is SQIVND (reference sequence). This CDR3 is CASSNHGTAYEQYF. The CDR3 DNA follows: TGTGCCAGTAGTAACCACGGGACAGCCTACGAGCAGTACTTC. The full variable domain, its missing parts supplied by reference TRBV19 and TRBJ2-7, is DGGITQSPKYLFRKEGQNVTLSCEQNLNHDAMYWYRQDPGQGLRLIYYSQIVNDFQKGDIAEGYSVSREKKESFPLTVTSAQKNPTAFYLCASSNHGTAYEQYFGPGTRLTVT.

CDR3 in amino acids: CASRLPLAGVHSYEQYF. CDR3 in DNA: TGTGCCAGCAGGCTCCCTCTAGCGGGGGTGCACTCCTACGAGCAGTACTTC. V is TRBV2 and J is TRBJ2-7; 10 bases align to TRBD2. Per germline, CDR1 SNHLY and CDR2 FYNNEI. Unmatched junction bases numbered 11, after V lost 6 bases and J lost 0 bases. The CDR3 loop spans 17 amino acids. Using reference TRBV2 and TRBJ2-7 for the parts outside the CDR3, the full variable domain is EPEVTQTPSHQVTQMGQEVILRCVPISNHLYFYWYRQILGQKVEFLVSFYNNEISEKSEIFDDQFSVERPDGSNFTLKIRSTKLEDSAMYFCASRLPLAGVHSYEQYFGPGTRLTVT.

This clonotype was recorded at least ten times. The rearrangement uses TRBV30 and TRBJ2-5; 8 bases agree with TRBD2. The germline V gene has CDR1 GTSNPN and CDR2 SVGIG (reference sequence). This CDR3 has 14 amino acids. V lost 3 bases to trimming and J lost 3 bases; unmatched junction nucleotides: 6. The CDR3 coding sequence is TGTGCCTGGAGGGCAGCGGGAGCGGAAGAGACCCAGTACTTC. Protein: CAWRAAGAEETQYF.

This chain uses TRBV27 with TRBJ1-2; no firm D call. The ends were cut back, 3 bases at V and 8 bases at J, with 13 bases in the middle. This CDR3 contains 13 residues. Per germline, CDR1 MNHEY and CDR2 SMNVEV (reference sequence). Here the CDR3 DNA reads TGTGCCAGCAGTTTTTCCGGGAACGAGGGCTACACCTTC. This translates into CASSFSGNEGYTF.

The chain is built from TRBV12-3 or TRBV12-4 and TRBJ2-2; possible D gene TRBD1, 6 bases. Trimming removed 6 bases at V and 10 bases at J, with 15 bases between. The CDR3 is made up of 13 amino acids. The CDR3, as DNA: TGTGCCAGCAGCCCACTGGACAGTATGGAGCTGTTTTTT. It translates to CASSPLDSMELFF.

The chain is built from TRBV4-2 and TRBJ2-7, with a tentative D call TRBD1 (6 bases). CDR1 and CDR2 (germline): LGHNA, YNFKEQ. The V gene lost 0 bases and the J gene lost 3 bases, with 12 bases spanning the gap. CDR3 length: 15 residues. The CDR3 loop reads CASSQEWDTYYEQYF. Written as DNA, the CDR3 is TGTGCCAGCAGCCAAGAGTGGGACACATACTACGAGCAGTACTTC.

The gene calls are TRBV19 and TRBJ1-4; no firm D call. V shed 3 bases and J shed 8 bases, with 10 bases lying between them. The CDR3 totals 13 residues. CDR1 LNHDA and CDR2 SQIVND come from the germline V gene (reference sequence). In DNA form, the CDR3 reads TGTGCCAGTAGTATCAGCGGAGCGGAAAAACTGTTTTTT. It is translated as CASSISGAEKLFF.

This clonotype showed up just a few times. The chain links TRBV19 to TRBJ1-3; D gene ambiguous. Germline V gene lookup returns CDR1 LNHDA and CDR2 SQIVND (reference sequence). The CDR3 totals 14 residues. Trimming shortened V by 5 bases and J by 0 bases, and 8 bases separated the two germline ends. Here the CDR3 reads CASSPSASGNTIYF. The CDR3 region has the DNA TGTGCCAGTAGTCCCTCGGCCTCTGGAAACACCATATATTTT.

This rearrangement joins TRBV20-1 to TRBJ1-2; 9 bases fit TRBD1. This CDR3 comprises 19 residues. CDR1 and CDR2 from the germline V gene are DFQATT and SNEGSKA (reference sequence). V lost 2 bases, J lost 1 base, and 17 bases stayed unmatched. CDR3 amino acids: CSARNQVTGGALVNYGYTF. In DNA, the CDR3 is TGCAGTGCTAGAAACCAAGTAACAGGGGGCGCTTTGGTTAACTATGGCTACACCTTC.

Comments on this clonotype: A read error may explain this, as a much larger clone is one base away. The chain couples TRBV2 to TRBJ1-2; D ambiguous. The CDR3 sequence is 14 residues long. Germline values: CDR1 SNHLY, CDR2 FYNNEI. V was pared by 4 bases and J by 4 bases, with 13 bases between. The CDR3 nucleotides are TGTGCCAGCAGTGCAGAGGAAGATCGCTATGGCTACACCTTC. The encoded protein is CASSAEEDRYGYTF.

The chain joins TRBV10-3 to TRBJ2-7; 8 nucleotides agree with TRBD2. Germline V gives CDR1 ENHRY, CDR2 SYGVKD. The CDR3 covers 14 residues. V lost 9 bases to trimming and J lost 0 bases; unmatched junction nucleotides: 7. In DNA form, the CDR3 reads TGTGCCATTCAGCGGGGGCGAAGCTCCTACGAGCAGTACTTC. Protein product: CAIQRGRSSYEQYF.

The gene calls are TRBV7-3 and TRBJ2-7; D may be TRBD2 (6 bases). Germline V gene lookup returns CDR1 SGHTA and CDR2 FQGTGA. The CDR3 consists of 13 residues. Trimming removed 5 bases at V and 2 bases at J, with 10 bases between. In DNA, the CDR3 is TGTGCCAGCAGCCGGGACTCCGCCTACGAGCAGTACTTC. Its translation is CASSRDSAYEQYF.

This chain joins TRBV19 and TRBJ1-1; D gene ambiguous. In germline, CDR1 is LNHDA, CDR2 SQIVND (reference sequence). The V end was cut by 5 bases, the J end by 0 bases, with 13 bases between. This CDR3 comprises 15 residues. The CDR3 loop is CASSLLSALNTEAFF. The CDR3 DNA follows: TGTGCCAGTAGTCTTCTGTCAGCCTTGAACACTGAAGCTTTCTTT.

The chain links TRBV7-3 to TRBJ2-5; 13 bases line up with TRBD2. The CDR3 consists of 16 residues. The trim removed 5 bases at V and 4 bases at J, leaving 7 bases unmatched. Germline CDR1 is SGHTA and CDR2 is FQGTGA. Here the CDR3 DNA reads TGTGCCAGCAGCCAACCTGGACTAGCGGGAGTAGAGACCCAGTACTTC. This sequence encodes CASSQPGLAGVETQYF.

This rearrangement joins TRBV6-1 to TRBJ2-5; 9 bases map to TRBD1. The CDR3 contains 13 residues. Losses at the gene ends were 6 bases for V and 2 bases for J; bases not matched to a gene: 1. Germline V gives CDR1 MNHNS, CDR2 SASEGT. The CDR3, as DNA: TGTGCCAGCAGAGACAGGGGGCAAGAGACCCAGTACTTC. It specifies CASRDRGQETQYF.